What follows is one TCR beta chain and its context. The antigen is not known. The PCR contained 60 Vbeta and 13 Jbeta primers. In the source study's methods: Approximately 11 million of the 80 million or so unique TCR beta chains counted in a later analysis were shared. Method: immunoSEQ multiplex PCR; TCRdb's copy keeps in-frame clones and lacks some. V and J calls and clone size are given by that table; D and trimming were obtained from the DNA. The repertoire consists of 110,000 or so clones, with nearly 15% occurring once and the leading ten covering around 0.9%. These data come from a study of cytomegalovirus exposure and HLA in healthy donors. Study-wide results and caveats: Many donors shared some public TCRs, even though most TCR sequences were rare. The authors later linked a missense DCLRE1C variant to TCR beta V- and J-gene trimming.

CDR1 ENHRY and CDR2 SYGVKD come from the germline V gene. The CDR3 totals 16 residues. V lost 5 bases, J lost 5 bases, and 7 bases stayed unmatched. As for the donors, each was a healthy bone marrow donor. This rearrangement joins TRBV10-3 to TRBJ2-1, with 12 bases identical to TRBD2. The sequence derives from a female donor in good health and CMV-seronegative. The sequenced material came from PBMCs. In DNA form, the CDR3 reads TGTGCCATCAGTTCAACTAGCGGGGGGTCCAACAATGAGCAGTTCTTC. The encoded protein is CAISSTSGGSNNEQFF.